This T cell receptor beta chain was obtained from a study of T cells in Graves' hyperthyroidism and ophthalmopathy. Study background: Peripheral blood was obtained at initial diagnosis, preceding any treatment.

Diagnoses used clinical symptoms, serum thyroxine and TRAb, thyroid ultrasound and orbital computed tomography. Trimming left V 4 bases short and J 6 bases short, with 10 bases between. The CDR3 has 13 amino acids. Germline V lookup: CDR1 ENHRY, CDR2 SYGVKD. The investigators amplified TCR beta CDR3 regions from RNA transcripts. The HTBI primer set was used in a first-round RT-PCR of the TCR CDR3. TCRdb independently ran MiXCR on the multiplex PCR reads; one entry per CDR3 protein. This sample has about 740,000 distinct CDR3 sequences, with 12% to 15% found just once. Study-level findings and limits: The blood repertoire included most of the expanded thyroid clonotypes above 0.001. Model output signaled ophthalmopathy a median 6.5 months ahead of onset.

Many counts were recorded for this clonotype. What it binds is unknown. The chain employs TRBV10-3 and TRBJ2-1; a possible D gene is TRBD1 (6 bases). The sequence was obtained from a woman aged 18-29 years with Graves' hyperthyroidism. The sequenced sample was blood. This CDR3 reads CAISAGHLNEQFF. CDR3 sequence (DNA): TGTGCCATCAGTGCGGGACACCTCAATGAGCAGTTCTTC.